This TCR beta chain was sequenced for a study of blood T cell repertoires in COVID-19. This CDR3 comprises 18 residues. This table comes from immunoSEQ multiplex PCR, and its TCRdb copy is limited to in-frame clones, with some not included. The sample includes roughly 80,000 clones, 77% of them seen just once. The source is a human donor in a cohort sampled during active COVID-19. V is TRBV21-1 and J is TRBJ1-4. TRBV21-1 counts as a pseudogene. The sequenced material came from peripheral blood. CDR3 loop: CASSHKPITGTQKEKLFF. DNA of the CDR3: TGTGCCAGCAGCCACAAACCCATAACCGGGACTCAGAAGGAAAAACTGTTTTTT.